This T cell receptor (beta chain) was retrieved from a study of spatial heterogeneity in lung cancer (dated by TCRdb to the late 2010s). Regarding the study in general: Beta-chain transcripts were consistently detected in greater numbers than alpha-chain transcripts, which likely reflects a higher abundance of beta-chain transcripts. A strong correlation was found between TCR transcript counts in tumor regions and a T cell transcriptional module score from matched bulk RNA-seq. In the raw uncorrected reads, each unique combination of TCR and UMI appeared on average more than ten times. TCR alpha and beta repertoires were quantitatively compared across multiple tumor regions, matched nontumor lung and blood in non-small cell lung cancer. Nonsynonymous mutation counts, determined by whole-exome sequencing of tumor tissue, were related to features of the TCR repertoire. Both alpha and beta chains were TCR-sequenced in approximately 200 tumor regions, under 80 matched nontumor lung samples and 45 to 60 PBMC samples obtained at surgery. The paper's findings and limits, for the study overall: TCR-seq coverage of tumor T cells was estimated to be only around 7.3% for alpha chains and 13% to 15% for beta chains. Counts of ubiquitous and regional expanded TCRs were found to correlate with counts of ubiquitous and regional nonsynonymous mutations, respectively. The number of expanded intratumoral alpha and beta TCRs correlated with the tumor nonsynonymous mutation count. Additional single-cell paired TCR alpha and beta sequencing was considered necessary to confirm, at a functional level, the hypothesis that regional TCRs recognize regional mutations.

Library method: 5' RACE. The instrument given in TCRdb is NextSeq 500. The TCR library protocol attached a unique molecular identifier to each TCR cDNA molecule to allow correction of PCR and sequencing errors. As for how the authors treated the data: TCR identification, UMI-based error correction and CDR3 extraction were performed with Decombinator tools. TCRs above a frequency of 2 per 1,000, corresponding to the top 1% of the tumor frequency distribution, were defined as expanded. Expanded tumor TCRs statistically deemed absent (corrected P<0.05) from at least one tumor region were classed as regional, and all other expanded tumor TCRs were classed as ubiquitous. Renyi diversity was computed with the R vegan package after each repertoire had been subsampled 100 times to 5,000 TCRs. CDR3 similarity networks were built from amino acid triplet string-kernel similarity, with CDR3s being connected when pairwise similarity was above 0.82. The raw public data were reprocessed by TCRdb itself: fastp quality trimming at Q25, MiXCR clonotype calling, in-frame beta chains only. All rows with the same CDR3 protein become a single entry with the most common DNA and genes. V and J calls and clone size were set by TCRdb, not the authors. The table for this sample lists under 9,000 distinct CDR3 sequences; around 12% of them were counted only once. The ten largest clones capture over 7.5% of the sample.

Read against the paper, the sample's time point label means: sample taken at primary tumor resection. Donors were under 95 patients with early-stage, untreated non-small cell lung cancer from the lung TRACERx cohort. For TCR sequencing, whole RNA was extracted from tumor and nontumor lung tissue, or from cryopreserved PBMC samples, and no cell sorting was done. Only patients with enough RNA available from two or more tumor regions were chosen for TCR sequencing. Tumor and adjacent nontumor lung specimens were reviewed by a lung pathologist before selection. In its sample, this clonotype was seen many times. Which antigen it targets is not known. Per-nucleotide qualities are absent, and no much larger clonotype sits a single base away. Being off target in a library aimed at alpha chains, this beta chain has a size of little meaning. Via the germline V gene (reference sequence), CDR1 is DFQATT and CDR2 SNEGSKA. Including the terminal cysteine and phenylalanine, the CDR3 comprises 13 residues. Of the read, only the CDR3 DNA is kept; its 39 bases are in frame from base 1. Relative to germline, V is missing 4 bases and J is missing 5 bases, with 4 bases of the junction outside any gene match.

The clonotype was recovered from a male donor with early-stage non-small cell lung cancer. In this chain, TRBV20-1 is recombined with TRBJ1-5; 8 bases in between match TRBD1. Material: lung tumor tissue, obtained at surgery. This receptor has the CDR3 CSAIGQGDQPQHF. At the DNA level, the sequence is TGCAGTGCTATCGGACAGGGTGATCAGCCCCAGCATTTT.